The 17 T cell receptor beta chains reported below all come from one sample, sequenced in a study of cytomegalovirus exposure and HLA in healthy donors. It was with 60 Vbeta and 13 Jbeta primers that the PCR ran. Clones were read by immunoSEQ multiplex PCR, and TCRdb kept only the in-frame ones, dropping some. The repertoire holds 150,000 to 200,000 clones, with 70% to 80% as singletons. Material for sequencing was PBMCs. These receptors came from a man in his sixties in good health and CMV-seronegative.

The V and J genes are TRBV7-3 and TRBJ1-6, with 8 bases aligning to TRBD1. CDR1 and CDR2 (germline): SGHTA, FQGTGA. The CDR3 length is 14 residues. J lost 10 bases, V lost 4 bases, and 6 bases had no gene match. In DNA form, the CDR3 reads TGTGCCAGCAGCTCCACAGGGGGGAGGTCACCCCTCCACTTT. As protein: CASSSTGGRSPLHF.

This clone was observed a few times. In DNA form, the CDR3 reads TGTGCCAGTAGTCCCGGGTCACCCTTTGGAAACACCATATATTTT. Translated: CASSPGSPFGNTIYF. The chain combines TRBV19 with TRBJ1-3; D not resolved. This CDR3 is built from 15 residues. Trimming left V 5 bases short and J 3 bases short, with 14 bases between. From germline, CDR1 is LNHDA and CDR2 SQIVND (reference sequence).

The V call is TRBV28, the J call TRBJ2-4; 10 bases are shared with TRBD2. V lost 3 bases and J lost 7; bases outside the gene matches: 6. Germline assignment: CDR1 MDHEN and CDR2 SYDVKM. The CDR3 runs 15 residues. CDR3 sequence (DNA): TGTGCCAGCAGTTTCCGGGAGCGGGGGGGCAACATTCAGTACTTC. Its protein is CASSFRERGGNIQYF.

The chain joins TRBV29-1 to TRBJ1-5; 12 nucleotides match TRBD1. This CDR3 is 15 amino acids long. Germline-derived CDR1 and CDR2 are SQVTM and ANQGSEA. V dropped 2 bases and J dropped 5; count of bases not matched to a gene: 4. CDR3 region: CSVELGQGADQPQHF. CDR3 sequence (DNA): TGCAGCGTTGAATTGGGACAGGGGGCAGATCAGCCCCAGCATTTT.

The chain employs TRBV29-1 and TRBJ2-7; 10 positions agree with TRBD1. Germline V CDR1 and CDR2: SQVTM, ANQGSEA. V was pared by 6 bases and J by 5 bases, with 7 bases of the junction left unmatched. This CDR3 is built from 13 residues. The CDR3 reads CSVAGQGFNEQYF. The CDR3 DNA is TGCAGCGTCGCGGGACAGGGGTTCAACGAGCAGTACTTC.

V gene TRBV7-2 combines with J gene TRBJ1-2, with D unclear. The V end lost 4 bases, the J end lost 9 bases, and 12 bases lay between the germline ends. CDR1 is SGHTA and CDR2 is FQGNSA in the germline V gene. This CDR3 is built from 12 residues. CDR3 loop: CASSSLRWRYTF. CDR3 nucleotide sequence: TGTGCCAGCAGCTCTTTACGCTGGCGCTACACCTTC.

This chain links TRBV7-9 with TRBJ2-5; D may be TRBD1 (6 bases). The CDR3 length is 15 residues. Germline V CDR1 and CDR2: SEHNR, FQNEAQ (reference sequence). V was pared by 4 bases and J by 3 bases, with 15 bases between. This chain's CDR3 is CASSYRPGDEETQYF. CDR3 DNA: TGTGCCAGCAGCTACAGGCCAGGGGACGAAGAGACCCAGTACTTC.

V usage is TRBV7-3 and J usage is TRBJ2-2; D perhaps matches TRBD1 (6 bases). V was clipped by 4 bases and J by 4 bases, with 13 bases between them. Germline-derived CDR1 and CDR2 are SGHTA and FQGTGA. The CDR3 contains 15 residues. CDR3 coding DNA: TGTGCCAGCAGCTCCACACAGGGTGTCACCGGGGAGCTGTTTTTT. Protein sequence: CASSSTQGVTGELFF.

The V and J genes are TRBV27 and TRBJ1-1; a possible D gene is TRBD1 (5 bases). The CDR3 covers 14 residues. Germline V gene lookup returns CDR1 MNHEY and CDR2 SMNVEV (reference sequence). The V and J ends lost 2 bases and 11 bases respectively, with 18 bases between them. CDR3 residues: CASSLGWQGGVAFF. The DNA of the CDR3 is TGTGCCAGCAGTTTAGGGTGGCAGGGTGGGGTTGCTTTCTTT.

The V gene is TRBV7-2, the J gene TRBJ1-2; 7 positions agree with TRBD1. This CDR3 spans 14 amino acids. J was trimmed by 6 bases and V by 3 bases; bases with no gene match: 7. CDR1 and CDR2 (germline): SGHTA, FQGNSA. CDR3 region: CASSFGRQGNGYTF. CDR3 nucleotides: TGTGCCAGCAGCTTTGGGCGACAGGGTAATGGCTACACCTTC.

The chain has TRBV7-9 and TRBJ2-1; 12 nucleotides line up with TRBD2. This CDR3 has 15 residues. Looked up from germline, CDR1 is SEHNR and CDR2 is FQNEAQ (reference sequence). V shed 5 bases and J 4 bases; nucleotides not matched to a gene: 3. CDR3 coding DNA: TGTGCCAGCAGCCTAGGGACTAGCGGGTACAATGAGCAGTTCTTC. Its translation: CASSLGTSGYNEQFF. The full variable domain, rest sourced from reference TRBV7-9 and TRBJ2-1, is DTGVSQNPRHKITKRGQNVTFRCDPISEHNRLYWYRQTLGQGPEFLTYFQNEAQLEKSRLLSDRFSAERPKGSFSTLEIQRTEQGDSAMYLCASSLGTSGYNEQFFGPGTRLTVL.

The chain joins TRBV10-3 to TRBJ1-5; the match to TRBD1 covers 7 bases. This CDR3 has 18 amino acids. J gave up 4 bases and V 10 bases, and 22 bases lay outside the gene matches. The germline gives CDR1 ENHRY, CDR2 SYGVKD. This CDR3 is CATYDPGQPLKVNQPQHF. DNA for the CDR3: TGTGCCACCTACGATCCGGGACAGCCTTTAAAAGTGAATCAGCCCCAGCATTTT.

This chain links TRBV15 with TRBJ2-7; D possibly corresponds to TRBD1 (6 bases). V dropped 0 bases and J dropped 0 bases, with 12 bases sitting between them. Germline loops: CDR1 LNHNV, CDR2 YYDKDF (reference sequence). This CDR3 region has 16 residues. The CDR3 DNA reads as TGTGCCACCAGCAGAGACCGAACAGGGAACTCCTACGAGCAGTACTTC. As protein: CATSRDRTGNSYEQYF.

The chain recombines TRBV7-9 with TRBJ2-6; TRBD1 might be the D (6 bases). Germline V CDR1 and CDR2: SEHNR, FQNEAQ (reference sequence). Trimming stripped 1 base from V and 4 bases from J, with 11 bases between. The length of the CDR3 is 16 residues. CDR3 bases: TGTGCCAGCAGCTTAGACAGGGTGTACGGGGCCAACGTCCTGACTTTC. This translates into CASSLDRVYGANVLTF. The entire variable domain, with the rest obtained from reference TRBV7-9 and TRBJ2-6, is as follows: DTGVSQNPRHKITKRGQNVTFRCDPISEHNRLYWYRQTLGQGPEFLTYFQNEAQLEKSRLLSDRFSAERPKGSFSTLEIQRTEQGDSAMYLCASSLDRVYGANVLTFGAGSRLTVL.

The CDR3 nucleotides read TGTGCCAGCAGCGGGACAGGGATTGGGGGCTCTGGAAACACCATATATTTT. Amino acid sequence: CASSGTGIGGSGNTIYF. V is TRBV9 and J is TRBJ1-3; 8 bases align to TRBD1. The length of the CDR3 is 17 residues. Germline assignment: CDR1 SGDLS and CDR2 YYNGEE. Trimming took 3 bases from V and 0 from J; bases not matched to a gene: 8. Looking up the rest from reference TRBV9 and TRBJ1-3 gives the full variable domain: DSGVTQTPKHLITATGQRVTLRCSPRSGDLSVYWYQQSLDQGLQFLIQYYNGEERAKGNILERFSAQQFPDLHSELNLSSLELGDSALYFCASSGTGIGGSGNTIYFGEGSWLTVV.

V is TRBV4-2 and J is TRBJ2-3; the match to TRBD1 covers 12 bases. Germline-derived CDR1 and CDR2 are LGHNA and YNFKEQ. The CDR3 consists of 17 residues. The V gene end was trimmed by 1 base and the J gene end by 5 bases; junction bases not matched to a gene: 7. CDR3 DNA sequence: TGTGCCAGCAGCCAAGCCCCGGGACAGGGGGCAGTAGATACGCAGTATTTT. Encoded protein: CASSQAPGQGAVDTQYF.

V and J are TRBV5-1 and TRBJ2-2; 11 bases are a match to TRBD2. This CDR3 has 17 residues. Germline CDR1 and CDR2: SGHRS and YFSETQ. Unmatched junction bases numbered 8, after V lost 2 bases and J lost 5 bases. CDR3: CASSFGSGGAWTGELFF. CDR3 bases: TGCGCCAGCAGCTTTGGTAGCGGGGGGGCGTGGACCGGGGAGCTGTTTTTT.